This T cell receptor (beta chain) is from a study of shared clonotypes between healthy human individuals. Researchers divided each subset's genomic DNA evenly across several immunoSEQ plates. TCRdb's copy holds only in-frame clones and misses some; the assay was immunoSEQ multiplex PCR. In the table there are just under 350,000 clones, around 67% of which are singletons. CD4+ cells yielded CD45RA+ naive and CD45RA-negative memory subsets. Sequenced input: memory CD4+ T cells sorted from blood. Subset described: CD45RA-negative fraction. This receptor was obtained from a man aged 25-45 years in good health.

CDR3 residues: CASSTSPGLLTFNEQFF. CDR3 sequence (DNA): TGTGCCAGTAGTACTTCGCCGGGACTTCTAACATTCAATGAGCAGTTCTTC. The chain is built from TRBV19 and TRBJ2-1; possible D gene TRBD2, 6 bases. V lost 4 bases, J lost 6 bases, and 22 bases lay in between. Germline CDR1 is LNHDA and CDR2 is SQIVND (reference sequence). The CDR3 is 17 residues long.